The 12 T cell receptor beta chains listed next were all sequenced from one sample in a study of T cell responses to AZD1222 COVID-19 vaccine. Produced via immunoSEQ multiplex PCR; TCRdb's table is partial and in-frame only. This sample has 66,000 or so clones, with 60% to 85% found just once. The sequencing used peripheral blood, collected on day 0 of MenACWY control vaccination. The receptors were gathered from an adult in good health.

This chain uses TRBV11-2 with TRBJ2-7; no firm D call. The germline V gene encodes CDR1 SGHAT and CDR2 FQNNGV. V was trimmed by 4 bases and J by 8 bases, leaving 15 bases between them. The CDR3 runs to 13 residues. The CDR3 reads CASSSLTNFQQYF. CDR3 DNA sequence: TGTGCCAGCAGCTCGCTTACGAATTTCCAGCAGTACTTC.

This CDR3 is CASSFERGDTDTQYF. The DNA of the CDR3 is TGTGCCAGCAGCTTCGAGCGGGGGGACACAGATACGCAGTATTTT. The rearrangement joins TRBV7-8 to TRBJ2-3; 9 bases fit TRBD2. The CDR3 runs to 15 residues. The germline V gene has CDR1 SGHVS and CDR2 FQNEAQ. With V trimmed by 3 bases and J by 2 bases, 3 bases remained unmatched.

CDR3 protein: CASSIQGNTEAFF. In DNA form, the CDR3 reads TGTGCCAGTAGTATACAAGGGAACACTGAAGCTTTCTTT. The chain links TRBV19 to TRBJ1-1; D unclear. Trimming stripped 2 bases from V and 1 base from J, with 5 bases between. Germline V gene lookup returns CDR1 LNHDA and CDR2 SQIVND (reference sequence). The CDR3 spans 13 residues.

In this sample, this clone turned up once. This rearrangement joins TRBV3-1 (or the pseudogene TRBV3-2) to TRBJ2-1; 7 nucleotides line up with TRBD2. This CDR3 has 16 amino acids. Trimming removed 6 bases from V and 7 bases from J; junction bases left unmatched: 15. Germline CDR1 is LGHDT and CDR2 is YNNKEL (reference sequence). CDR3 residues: CASSPRGVLSGNEQFF. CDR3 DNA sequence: TGTGCCAGCAGTCCTCGGGGGGTCCTCTCTGGTAATGAGCAGTTCTTC.

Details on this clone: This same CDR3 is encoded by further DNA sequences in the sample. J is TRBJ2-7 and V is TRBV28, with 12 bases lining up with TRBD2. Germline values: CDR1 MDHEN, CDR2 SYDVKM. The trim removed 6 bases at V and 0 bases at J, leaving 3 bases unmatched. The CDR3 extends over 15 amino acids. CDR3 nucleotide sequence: TGTGCCAGCAGGGGACTAGCGGGTAGCTCCTACGAGCAGTACTTC. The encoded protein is CASRGLAGSSYEQYF.

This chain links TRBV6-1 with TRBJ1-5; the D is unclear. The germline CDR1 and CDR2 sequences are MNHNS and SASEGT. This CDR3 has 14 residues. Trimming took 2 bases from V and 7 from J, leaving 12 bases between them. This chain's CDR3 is CASSENGLGQPQHF. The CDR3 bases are TGTGCCAGCAGTGAAAACGGGCTCGGGCAGCCCCAGCATTTT.

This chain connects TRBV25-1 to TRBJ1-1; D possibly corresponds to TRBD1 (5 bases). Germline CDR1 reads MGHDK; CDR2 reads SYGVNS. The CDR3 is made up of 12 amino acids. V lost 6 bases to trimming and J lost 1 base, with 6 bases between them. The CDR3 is CASRQGNTEAFF. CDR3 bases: TGTGCCAGCAGGCAGGGGAACACTGAAGCTTTCTTT.

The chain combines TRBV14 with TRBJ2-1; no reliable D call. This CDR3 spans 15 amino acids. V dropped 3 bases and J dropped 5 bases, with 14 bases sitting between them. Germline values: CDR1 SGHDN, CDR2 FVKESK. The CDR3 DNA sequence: TGTGCCAGCAGCCAGAATAGAGGTCAGAACAATGAGCAGTTCTTC. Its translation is CASSQNRGQNNEQFF.

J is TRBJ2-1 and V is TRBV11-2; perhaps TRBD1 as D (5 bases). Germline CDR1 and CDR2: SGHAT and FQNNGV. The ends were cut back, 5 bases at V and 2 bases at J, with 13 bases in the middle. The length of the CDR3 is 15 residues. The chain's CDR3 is CASSPVLGAYNEQFF. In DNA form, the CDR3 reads TGTGCCAGCAGCCCGGTGCTAGGGGCCTACAATGAGCAGTTCTTC.

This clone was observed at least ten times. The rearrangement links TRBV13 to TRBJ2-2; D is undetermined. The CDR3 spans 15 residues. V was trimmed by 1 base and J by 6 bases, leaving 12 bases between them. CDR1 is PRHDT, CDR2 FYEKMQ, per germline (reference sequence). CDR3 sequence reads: CASSLDGRSAGELFF. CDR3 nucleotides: TGTGCCAGCAGCTTAGATGGACGATCGGCCGGGGAGCTGTTTTTT.

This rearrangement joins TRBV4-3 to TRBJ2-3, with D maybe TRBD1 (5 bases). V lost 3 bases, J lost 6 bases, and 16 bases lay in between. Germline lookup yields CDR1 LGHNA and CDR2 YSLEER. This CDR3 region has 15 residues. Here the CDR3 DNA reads TGCGCCAGCAGCCAGGCAGTGGGGCCAGGGGATACGCAGTATTTT. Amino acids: CASSQAVGPGDTQYF.

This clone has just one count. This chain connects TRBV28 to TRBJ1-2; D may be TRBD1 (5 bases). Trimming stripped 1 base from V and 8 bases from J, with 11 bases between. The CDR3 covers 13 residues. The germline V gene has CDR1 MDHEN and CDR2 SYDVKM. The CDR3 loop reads CASSLYDSPGYTF. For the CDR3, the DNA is TGTGCCAGCAGTTTATATGACAGCCCAGGCTACACCTTC.